The sequence of this T cell receptor (beta chain) was determined in a study of technical replicates of blood from several donors. Libraries were prepared by immunoSEQ multiplex PCR; TCRdb keeps only in-frame clonotypes and omits some of them. This table holds 85,000 or so clones, about 93% found once. The V end lost 7 bases, the J end lost 4 bases, and 14 bases lay between the germline ends. The CDR3 covers 13 residues. CDR1 is WNHNN, CDR2 SYGVQD, per germline (reference sequence). The clonotype was recovered from a human donor in good health. The specimen sequenced was T cells isolated from PBMCs. The rearrangement links TRBV10-1 to TRBJ2-7; D is ambiguous. The CDR3 nucleotides read TGCGCCAGCAATCCCGCGGTTGGGTACGAGCAGTACTTC. Its protein is CASNPAVGYEQYF.